The 20 T cell receptor beta chains listed next were all sequenced from one sample in a study of cytomegalovirus exposure and HLA in healthy donors. The PCR employed 60 Vbeta primers together with 13 Jbeta primers. Generated by immunoSEQ multiplex PCR, the TCRdb table keeps only in-frame clones and is missing some. The sample has roughly 180,000 clones, approximately 80% seen once. The sequencing sample was made of PBMCs. These receptors all come from a woman aged 25 to 39 in good health and CMV-seropositive.

With regard to this clone: At one end the junction does not follow the germline gene, possibly because of a read error. This same CDR3 is encoded by further DNA sequences in the sample. The V and J genes are TRBV7-9 and TRBJ1-1; D not resolved. Germline V gene sequence: CDR1 SEHNR, CDR2 FQNEAQ (reference sequence). The CDR3 runs to 12 residues. This CDR3 reads CSSSFGGTEAFF. CDR3 DNA sequence: TGTTCCAGCAGCTTCGGCGGGACTGAAGCTTTCTTT. The variable domain in full, with the rest retrieved from reference TRBV7-9 and TRBJ1-1, is DTGVSQNPRHKITKRGQNVTFRCDPISEHNRLYWYRQTLGQGPEFLTYFQNEAQLEKSRLLSDRFSAERPKGSFSTLEIQRTEQGDSAMYLCSSSFGGTEAFFGQGTRLTVV.

V and J are TRBV18 and TRBJ2-7, with 8 bases fitting TRBD1. CDR1 and CDR2 (germline): KGHSH, LQKENI. This CDR3 has 15 amino acids. Germline trimming cut 3 bases from V and 3 bases from J; bases unmatched to any gene: 7. The CDR3 is CASSPPGQENYEQYF. CDR3 coding DNA: TGTGCCAGCTCACCCCCGGGACAGGAGAACTACGAGCAGTACTTC.

There are a few counts of this clone. The rearrangement uses TRBV6-6 and TRBJ1-3; D not certain. Trimming removed 7 bases at V and 4 bases at J, with 14 bases between. There are 14 residues in the CDR3. From germline, CDR1 is MNHNY and CDR2 SVGAGI (reference sequence). The CDR3 region is CASIPRREGNTIYF. The CDR3 nucleotides are TGTGCCAGCATTCCCCGGAGAGAAGGAAACACCATATATTTT.

The genes are TRBV2 and TRBJ2-5, with TRBD2 matching over 9 bases. V lost 2 bases and J lost 5; bases outside the gene matches: 12. CDR3 length: 17 amino acids. Germline lookup yields CDR1 SNHLY and CDR2 FYNNEI. Written as DNA, the CDR3 is TGTGCCAGCAGTGAAATCCCAGGGAGCGGGAGGCAGGAGACCCAGTACTTC. Protein product: CASSEIPGSGRQETQYF.

V usage is TRBV7-2 and J usage is TRBJ2-2; D unresolved. The V and J ends lost 3 bases and 0 bases respectively, with 5 bases between them. This CDR3 comprises 14 residues. Germline CDR1 SGHTA, CDR2 FQGNSA. The CDR3, as DNA: TGTGCCAGCAGCTTGAGATCGAACACCGGGGAGCTGTTTTTT. Encoded protein: CASSLRSNTGELFF.

The V call is TRBV27, the J call TRBJ1-2; D is uncertain. The CDR3 covers 12 residues. In germline, CDR1 is MNHEY, CDR2 SMNVEV (reference sequence). The V end was cut by 3 bases, the J end by 8 bases, with 10 bases between. The CDR3 region has the DNA TGTGCCAGCAGTTTCTCCGGCGGGGGCTACACCTTC. It is translated as CASSFSGGGYTF.

As to this clone: This specimen includes other DNA sequences encoding the same CDR3. For the CDR3, the DNA is TGTGCCAGCAGCTTAGCGGTCAGGGTTAGTCCCTACGAGCAGTACTTC. It yields the protein CASSLAVRVSPYEQYF. The chain is built from TRBV7-2 and TRBJ2-7, with D maybe TRBD1 (5 bases). Germline V gene data show CDR1 as SGHTA and CDR2 as FQGNSA. Trimming removed 0 bases at V and 2 bases at J, with 14 bases between. The CDR3 has 16 amino acids.

The chain links TRBV5-1 to TRBJ1-2; D not certain. Germline V gene lookup returns CDR1 SGHRS and CDR2 YFSETQ. V lost 2 bases, J lost 2 bases, and 10 bases lay in between. The CDR3 totals 14 residues. The CDR3 DNA is TGCGCCAGCAGCTTAGAGGGTCCGAACTATGGCTACACCTTC. It codes for CASSLEGPNYGYTF.

This chain uses TRBV2 with TRBJ2-7; possibly TRBD1 for D (6 bases). The CDR3 loop spans 14 amino acids. V lost 9 bases, J lost 2 bases, and 17 bases lay in between. Germline V gives CDR1 SNHLY, CDR2 FYNNEI. CDR3 protein: CARSVGQTAYEQYF. Here the CDR3 DNA reads TGTGCCAGGTCGGTAGGACAGACCGCCTACGAGCAGTACTTC. Based on the CDR3 plus reference TRBV2 and TRBJ2-7, the full variable domain is EPEVTQTPSHQVTQMGQEVILRCVPISNHLYFYWYRQILGQKVEFLVSFYNNEISEKSEIFDDQFSVERPDGSNFTLKIRSTKLEDSAMYFCARSVGQTAYEQYFGPGTRLTVT.

The chain is built from TRBV19 and TRBJ2-7; 10 bases align to TRBD1. Germline CDR1 and CDR2: LNHDA and SQIVND (reference sequence). Germline trimming cut 5 bases from V and 4 bases from J; bases unmatched to any gene: 17. The CDR3 has 18 residues. CDR3 sequence reads: CASSGAFSGTGVRYEQYF. DNA for the CDR3: TGTGCCAGTAGTGGCGCCTTCTCCGGGACAGGGGTGAGATACGAGCAGTACTTC.

This chain links TRBV7-2 with TRBJ2-3; 10 nucleotides agree with TRBD2. CDR3 size: 16 residues. J lost 4 bases, V lost 3 bases, and 7 bases had no gene match. CDR1 is SGHTA and CDR2 is FQGNSA in the germline V gene. The CDR3 is CASSFRAGGRADTQYF. The CDR3, as DNA: TGTGCCAGCAGCTTCAGAGCGGGGGGGAGGGCAGATACGCAGTATTTT.

V and J are TRBV5-1 and TRBJ1-1; D is unclear. The CDR3 is 14 residues long. Germline loops: CDR1 SGHRS, CDR2 YFSETQ. V was shortened by 6 bases and J by 0 bases, with 12 bases between the two germline ends. The CDR3: CASIGGFMNTEAFF. CDR3 coding DNA: TGCGCCAGCATCGGCGGGTTCATGAACACTGAAGCTTTCTTT.

The chain combines TRBV10-3 with TRBJ2-2; no definite D call. This CDR3 is 12 amino acids long. Germline V gene lookup returns CDR1 ENHRY and CDR2 SYGVKD. V was trimmed by 4 bases and J by 7 bases, leaving 7 bases between them. The CDR3 protein is CAISAVGGELFF. The CDR3 nucleotides are TGTGCCATCAGTGCGGTTGGCGGGGAGCTGTTTTTT.

This chain connects TRBV11-2 to TRBJ2-7; TRBD2 matches at 11 bases. Trimming at V came to 5 bases and at J to 5 bases, leaving 8 bases not matched to a gene. Looked up from germline, CDR1 is SGHAT and CDR2 is FQNNGV. The CDR3 runs to 15 residues. The CDR3 region is CASSPRLAGRNEQYF. CDR3 DNA: TGTGCCAGCAGCCCACGACTAGCGGGGAGGAACGAGCAGTACTTC.

The chain is built from TRBV10-1 and TRBJ1-1; D may be TRBD1 (6 bases). Germline V gene sequence: CDR1 WNHNN, CDR2 SYGVQD (reference sequence). V was pared by 4 bases and J by 6 bases, with 21 bases between. This CDR3 is 16 amino acids long. The CDR3 DNA reads TGCGCCAGCAGTGTTAAGACAGGCGGGGGATTCGCTGAAGCTTTCTTT. Amino acids: CASSVKTGGGFAEAFF.

This clone occurred once. J is TRBJ1-2 and V is TRBV25-1; D gene unclear. Looked up from germline, CDR1 is MGHDK and CDR2 is SYGVNS. The CDR3 extends over 16 amino acids. V was clipped by 1 base and J by 4 bases, with 16 bases between them. The CDR3 DNA reads TGTGCCAGCAGTGAATCGGGGAACTACAATCCCTATGGCTACACCTTC. Its protein is CASSESGNYNPYGYTF.

This sequence joins TRBV4-2 and TRBJ2-7; D gene unclear. Germline lookup yields CDR1 LGHNA and CDR2 YNFKEQ. Trimming shortened V by 0 bases and J by 4 bases, and 4 bases separated the two germline ends. CDR3 length equals 12 residues. DNA for the CDR3: TGTGCCAGCAGCCAAGATCGTTACGAGCAGTACTTC. Translated, it gives CASSQDRYEQYF.

This chain links TRBV11-3 with TRBJ2-2, with D maybe TRBD1 (6 bases). The CDR3 is made up of 13 amino acids. Germline V gene lookup returns CDR1 SGHNT and CDR2 YENEEA. Between the trimmed V and J ends, which lost 5 bases and 5 bases, there was a span of 9 bases. The DNA for the CDR3 is TGTGCCAGCAGCGCCAGGGGTACCGGGGAGCTGTTTTTT. It codes for CASSARGTGELFF.

V usage is TRBV13 and J usage is TRBJ2-5, with 9 bases fitting TRBD2. In germline, CDR1 is PRHDT, CDR2 FYEKMQ (reference sequence). V lost 0 bases and J lost 5; bases outside the gene matches: 10. The CDR3 extends over 17 amino acids. Here the CDR3 reads CASSLGSSGGRRETQYF. The CDR3 nucleotides are TGTGCCAGCAGCTTAGGCTCGAGCGGGGGGCGACGGGAGACCCAGTACTTC.

The chain uses TRBV19 and TRBJ2-1; D perhaps matches TRBD2 (7 bases). The CDR3 consists of 16 residues. Germline CDR1 LNHDA, CDR2 SQIVND (reference sequence). Trimming took off 5 bases at V and 4 bases at J, with 18 bases between the two ends. The CDR3 region is CASSPRSGTNYNEQFF. In DNA, the CDR3 is TGTGCCAGTAGTCCCCGGAGCGGGACAAATTACAATGAGCAGTTCTTC.